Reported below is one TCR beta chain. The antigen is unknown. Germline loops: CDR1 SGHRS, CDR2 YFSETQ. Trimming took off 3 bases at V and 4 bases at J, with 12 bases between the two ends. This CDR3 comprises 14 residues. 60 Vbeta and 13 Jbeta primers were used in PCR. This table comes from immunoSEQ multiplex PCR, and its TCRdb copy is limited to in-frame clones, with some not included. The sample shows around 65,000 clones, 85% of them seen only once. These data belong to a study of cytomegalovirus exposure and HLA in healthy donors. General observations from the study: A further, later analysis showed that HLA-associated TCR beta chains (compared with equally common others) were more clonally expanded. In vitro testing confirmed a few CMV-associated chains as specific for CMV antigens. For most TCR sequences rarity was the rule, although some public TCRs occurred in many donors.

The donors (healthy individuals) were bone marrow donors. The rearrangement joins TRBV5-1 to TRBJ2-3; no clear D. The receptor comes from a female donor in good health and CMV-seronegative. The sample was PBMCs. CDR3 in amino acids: CASSSGANPDTQYF. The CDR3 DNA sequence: TGCGCCAGCAGCTCCGGTGCGAACCCAGATACGCAGTATTTT.